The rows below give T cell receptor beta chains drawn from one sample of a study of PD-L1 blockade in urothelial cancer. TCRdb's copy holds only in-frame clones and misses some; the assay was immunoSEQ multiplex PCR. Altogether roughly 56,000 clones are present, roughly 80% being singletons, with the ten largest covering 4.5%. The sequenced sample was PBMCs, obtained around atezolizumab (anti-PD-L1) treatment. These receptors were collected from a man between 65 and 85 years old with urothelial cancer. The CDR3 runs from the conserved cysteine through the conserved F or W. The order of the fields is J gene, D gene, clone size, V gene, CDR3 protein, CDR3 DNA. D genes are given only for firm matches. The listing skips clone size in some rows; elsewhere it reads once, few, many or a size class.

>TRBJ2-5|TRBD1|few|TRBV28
CASSGTGGEETQYF
TGTGCCAGCTCTGGGACAGGGGGCGAAGAGACCCAGTACTTC
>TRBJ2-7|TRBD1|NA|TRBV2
CASRGQGDSYEQYF
TGTGCCAGCAGGGGACAGGGGGATTCCTACGAGCAGTACTTC
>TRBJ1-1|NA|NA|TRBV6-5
CASSYGQGSTEAFF
TGTGCCAGCAGTTACGGGCAGGGCAGCACTGAAGCTTTCTTT
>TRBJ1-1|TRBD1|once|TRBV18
CASSPQGQGPPAFF
TGTGCCAGCTCACCACAGGGACAGGGCCCCCCAGCTTTCTTT
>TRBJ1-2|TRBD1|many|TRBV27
CASSPTGTAYGYTF
TGTGCCAGCAGTCCCACCGGGACAGCTTATGGCTACACCTTC
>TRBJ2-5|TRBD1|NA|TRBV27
CASTAGTGGGETQYF
TGTGCCAGCACCGCCGGGACAGGGGGTGGCGAGACCCAGTACTTC
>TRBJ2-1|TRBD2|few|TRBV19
CASSPRGLAGGREQFF
TGTGCCAGTAGTCCTAGGGGACTAGCGGGAGGGCGTGAGCAGTTCTTC
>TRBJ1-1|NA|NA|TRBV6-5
CASSFTEGHNTEAFF
TGTGCCAGCAGTTTCACTGAGGGACACAACACTGAAGCTTTCTTT
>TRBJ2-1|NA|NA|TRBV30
CAWSVADYNEQFF
TGTGCCTGGAGTGTAGCTGATTACAATGAGCAGTTCTTC
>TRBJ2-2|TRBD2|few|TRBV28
CASSLDLAGGGTGELFF
TGTGCCAGCAGTTTAGACCTAGCGGGAGGAGGTACCGGGGAGCTGTTTTTT
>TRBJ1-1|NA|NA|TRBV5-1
CASSVDNMNTEAFF
TGCGCCAGCAGCGTGGACAACATGAACACTGAAGCTTTCTTT
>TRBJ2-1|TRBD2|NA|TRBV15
CATKTSGRSSYNEQFF
TGTGCCACCAAGACTAGCGGGCGGAGCTCCTACAATGAGCAGTTCTTC
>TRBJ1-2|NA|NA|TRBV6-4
CASSDSTGEGYGYTF
TGTGCCAGCAGTGACTCGACGGGGGAGGGCTATGGCTACACCTTC
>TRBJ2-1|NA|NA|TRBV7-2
CASSLVVLAEGGYNEQFF
TGTGCCAGCAGCTTAGTGGTTCTAGCGGAGGGGGGCTACAATGAGCAGTTCTTC
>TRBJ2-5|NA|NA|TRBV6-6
CASSSTGMETQYF
TGTGCCAGCAGTAGCACAGGGATGGAGACCCAGTACTTC
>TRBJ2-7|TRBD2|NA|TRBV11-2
CASSLASGRVYEQYF
TGTGCCAGCAGCTTAGCTAGCGGGAGGGTTTACGAGCAGTACTTC
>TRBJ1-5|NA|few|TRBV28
CASSLLNRVVDQPQHF
TGTGCCAGCAGTTTACTTAACAGGGTAGTAGATCAGCCCCAGCATTTT
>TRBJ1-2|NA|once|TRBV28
CASRVDPWRVGYGYTF
TGTGCCAGCAGAGTCGACCCCTGGAGGGTAGGGTATGGCTACACCTTC
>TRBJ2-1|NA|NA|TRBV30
CAWSGSGSSYNEQFF
TGTGCCTGGAGTGGTAGCGGAAGCTCCTACAATGAGCAGTTCTTC
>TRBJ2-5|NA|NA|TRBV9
CASSSGTTQETQYF
TGTGCCAGCAGCTCCGGGACAACCCAAGAGACCCAGTACTTC
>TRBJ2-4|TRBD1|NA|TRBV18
CASSQTDRDRKNIQYF
TGTGCCAGCTCTCAAACAGACCGGGACAGGAAAAACATTCAGTACTTC
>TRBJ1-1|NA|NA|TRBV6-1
CASSSLSGGNTEAFF
TGTGCCAGCAGCTCTTTAAGTGGAGGGAACACTGAAGCTTTCTTT